This is a list of T cell receptor beta chains from one sample in a study of identifying expanded T cells in peripheral blood. Clones were sequenced by immunoSEQ multiplex PCR, and TCRdb holds only the in-frame ones, with some missing. The profile covers around 94,000 clones, with approximately 81% appearing a single time and less than 5% taken by the ten largest. Sequencing was done on a sample of blood. Receptors originate from a person aged 18 to 75 in good health. Each CDR3 is given with its conserved first and last residue. A D gene is named only where the DNA matches it firmly. The listing skips clone size in some rows; elsewhere it reads once, few, many or a size class.

>TRBV19|TRBJ2-1|14|TRBD1|-
CATRPSDRVYEQFF
TGTGCCACTCGACCCAGCGACAGGGTGTATGAGCAGTTCTTC
>TRBV27|TRBJ1-2|18|TRBD1|few
CASSFSRGGSSWVWGYTF
TGTGCCAGCAGTTTTTCGAGAGGGGGCTCGAGTTGGGTTTGGGGCTACACCTTC
>TRBV11-2|TRBJ1-1|18|-|-
CASSLVNSGPGVVTEAFF
TGTGCCAGCAGCTTAGTCAATTCCGGGCCAGGGGTTGTCACTGAAGCTTTCTTT
>TRBV21-1|TRBJ1-2|17|-|-
CASTGQFKSDANYGYTF
TGTGCCAGCACAGGACAGTTCAAGTCTGATGCTAACTATGGCTACACCTTC
>TRBV7-8|TRBJ2-7|15|-|-
CASSLVGASFGEQYF
TGTGCCAGCAGCTTAGTAGGTGCCAGCTTCGGCGAGCAGTACTTC
>TRBV5-5|TRBJ2-5|15|TRBD1|-
CASSLGGQGAETQYF
TGTGCCAGCAGCTTGGGGGGACAGGGGGCAGAGACCCAGTACTTC
>TRBV2|TRBJ1-4|15|-|-
CASNRGGDGGEKLFF
TGTGCCAGCAATCGAGGGGGAGATGGAGGTGAAAAACTGTTTTTT
>TRBV6-5|TRBJ1-2|15|TRBD1|-
CASSQGQGIYYGYTF
TGTGCCAGCAGTCAGGGACAGGGGATCTACTATGGCTACACCTTC
>TRBV14|TRBJ1-4|14|-|-
CASSQAGANEKLFF
TGTGCCAGCAGCCAAGCGGGGGCGAATGAAAAACTGTTTTTT
>TRBV4-3|TRBJ1-1|14|-|-
CASSQVEGEERAFF
TGCGCCAGCAGCCAAGTAGAGGGGGAAGAAAGAGCTTTCTTT
>TRBV13|TRBJ2-3|14|TRBD2|-
CASSLWGGEDTQYF
TGTGCCAGCAGCTTATGGGGAGGGGAAGATACGCAGTATTTT
>TRBV7-3|TRBJ1-1|13|TRBD1|-
CASSTTGGTEAFF
TGTGCCAGCAGCACCACAGGGGGCACTGAAGCTTTCTTT
>TRBV10-3|TRBJ1-5|14|-|-
CAISEVTENQPQHF
TGTGCCATCAGTGAAGTAACAGAAAATCAGCCCCAGCATTTT
>TRBV13|TRBJ1-2|17|-|-
CASSPRGPTNLNYGYTF
TGTGCCAGCAGCCCGAGAGGGCCGACAAATCTCAACTATGGCTACACCTTC
>TRBV5-1|TRBJ2-7|14|TRBD1|once
CASSRQGDSYEQYF
TGCGCCAGCAGTCGACAGGGGGACTCCTACGAGCAGTACTTC
>TRBV11-3|TRBJ1-4|15|-|-
CASTGRQGPNEKLFF
TGTGCCAGCACCGGGAGGCAGGGCCCTAATGAAAAACTGTTTTTT
>TRBV9|TRBJ1-2|13|-|-
CASSVGTTDGYTF
TGTGCCAGCAGCGTCGGAACAACGGATGGCTACACCTTC
>TRBV11-3|TRBJ1-6|18|-|few
CASSLDQSGSSYNSPLHF
TGTGCCAGCAGCTTAGATCAGTCGGGCAGCTCCTATAATTCACCCCTCCACTTT
>TRBV4-3|TRBJ2-7|16|TRBD2|-
CASSQGVAGSSYEQYF
TGCGCCAGCAGCCAAGGGGTAGCGGGGAGCTCCTACGAGCAGTACTTC
>TRBV7-9|TRBJ1-1|15|-|-
CASSFYRVGRTEAFF
TGTGCCAGCAGCTTCTACAGGGTCGGAAGGACTGAAGCTTTCTTT
>TRBV15|TRBJ1-1|13|-|-
CATSRTVNTEAFF
TGTGCCACCAGCAGGACGGTAAACACTGAAGCTTTCTTT
>TRBV7-2|TRBJ2-7|13|-|-
CASSPLPRYEQYF
TGTGCCAGCAGCCCCCTCCCGCGCTACGAGCAGTACTTC
>TRBV2|TRBJ1-5|14|TRBD1|few
CASAGTGGNQPQHF
TGTGCCAGCGCTGGGACAGGGGGTAATCAGCCCCAGCATTTT
>TRBV27|TRBJ1-5|16|-|-
CASSLKDLRSGQPQHF
TGTGCCAGCAGTTTAAAGGACCTCAGGAGCGGGCAGCCCCAGCATTTT
>TRBV27|TRBJ2-1|14|-|-
CASSRRLDGYEQFF
TGTGCCAGCAGTCGCAGACTAGACGGGTATGAGCAGTTCTTC
>TRBV30|TRBJ1-6|13|-|few
CAWSGSRSSPLHF
TGTGCCTGGAGTGGGTCTCGTAGTTCACCCCTCCACTTT
>TRBV10-2|TRBJ2-1|12|-|-
CASTRGFNEQFF
TGCGCCAGCACAAGGGGTTTCAATGAGCAGTTCTTC
>TRBV28|TRBJ2-1|11|-|-
CASTRRPEQFF
TGTGCCAGCACCCGACGGCCCGAGCAGTTCTTC
>TRBV7-8|TRBJ2-7|13|-|-
CASRNPGDYEQYF
TGTGCCAGCAGAAATCCAGGGGACTACGAGCAGTACTTC
>TRBV7-8|TRBJ1-1|15|-|once
CASSLMGARGTEAFF
TGTGCCAGCAGCTTAATGGGGGCACGAGGCACTGAAGCTTTCTTT
>TRBV29-1|TRBJ2-4|12|-|once
CSVRAGQNIQYF
TGCAGCGTTCGGGCAGGACAAAACATTCAGTACTTC
>TRBV18|TRBJ2-7|14|TRBD1|-
CASSPGTGTYEQYF
TGTGCCAGCTCTCCCGGGACAGGGACCTACGAGCAGTACTTC
>TRBV28|TRBJ1-2|16|TRBD1|-
CASSFPLGTAHYGYTF
TGTGCCAGCAGTTTTCCACTAGGGACAGCACATTATGGCTACACCTTC
>TRBV2|TRBJ2-1|13|TRBD1|-
CASSAWDRGPQFF
TGTGCCAGCAGTGCCTGGGACAGGGGGCCGCAGTTCTTC
>TRBV15|TRBJ1-1|16|-|-
CATSRDLGIVNTEAFF
TGTGCCACCAGCAGAGATCTAGGCATCGTGAACACTGAAGCTTTCTTT
>TRBV11-3|TRBJ2-1|14|-|-
CASSLDSKTNEQFF
TGTGCCAGCAGCTTAGACAGCAAAACCAATGAGCAGTTCTTC
>TRBV7-9|TRBJ1-2|16|-|-
CASSGNRLQGSYGYTF
TGTGCCAGCAGCGGCAACCGGTTACAGGGTTCCTATGGCTACACCTTC
>TRBV5-6|TRBJ1-2|14|-|-
CASSLATGVYGYTF
TGTGCCAGCAGCTTGGCCACGGGGGTCTACGGCTACACCTTC
>TRBV5-1|TRBJ1-1|15|TRBD1|-
CASSSGQGRGTEAFF
TGCGCCAGCAGCAGCGGACAGGGAAGAGGCACTGAAGCTTTCTTT
>TRBV7-2|TRBJ2-1|17|TRBD2|-
CASSLLASGGLYNEQFF
TGTGCCAGCAGCTTACTTGCCAGCGGGGGCCTTTACAATGAGCAGTTCTTC
>TRBV29-1|TRBJ1-2|12|TRBD1|-
CSVGQGRGGYTF
TGCAGCGTTGGACAGGGGCGGGGTGGCTACACCTTC
>TRBV6-1|TRBJ1-3|16|-|-
CASSDWPASNDNTIYF
TGTGCCAGCAGTGATTGGCCGGCATCAAATGACAACACCATATATTTT
>TRBV18|TRBJ1-4|13|-|-
CASRRAENEKLFF
TGTGCCAGCCGGCGGGCAGAAAATGAAAAACTGTTTTTT
>TRBV9|TRBJ1-6|16|-|few
CASSPPGTSVGSPLHF
TGTGCCAGCAGCCCCCCCGGGACTTCGGTAGGCTCACCCCTCCACTTT
>TRBV25-1|TRBJ1-1|14|-|-
CASSDRVGGTEAFF
TGTGCCAGCAGTGATCGGGTGGGAGGCACTGAAGCTTTCTTT
>TRBV7-9|TRBJ1-1|12|-|-
CASSPRQVSAFF
TGTGCCAGCAGCCCCCGACAGGTCTCAGCTTTCTTT
>TRBV11-2|TRBJ1-1|17|-|-
CASSFPVGEGWNTEAFF
TGTGCCAGCAGCTTTCCGGTGGGGGAGGGCTGGAACACTGAAGCTTTCTTT
>TRBV19|TRBJ1-2|12|-|-
CASSTGRAGYTF
TGTGCCAGTAGTACGGGCCGCGCGGGCTACACCTTC
>TRBV4-1|TRBJ2-7|19|-|-
CASSQEWSPRGTSPYEQYF
TGCGCCAGCAGCCAAGAATGGTCCCCGAGGGGGACATCTCCTTACGAGCAGTACTTC
>TRBV6-5|TRBJ1-2|15|TRBD1|-
CASSWTGESNYGYTF
TGTGCCAGCAGTTGGACAGGGGAGTCTAACTATGGCTACACCTTC
>TRBV4-1|TRBJ1-2|15|-|once
CASSRGGVVVYGYTF
TGCGCCAGCAGCCGAGGGGGTGTGGTTGTCTATGGCTACACCTTC
>TRBV6-5|TRBJ1-4|14|-|-
CASSSDSTNEKLFF
TGTGCCAGCAGTTCCGACAGTACTAATGAAAAACTGTTTTTT
>TRBV6-5|TRBJ1-4|14|TRBD1|few
CASSRGQGYEKLFF
TGTGCCAGCAGCCGGGGACAGGGTTATGAAAAACTGTTTTTT
>TRBV14|TRBJ1-1|13|-|-
CASSQYVNTEAFF
TGTGCCAGCAGCCAATACGTGAACACTGAAGCTTTCTTT